These 21 T cell receptor beta chains were sequenced from one sample in a study of T-cell reconstitution after alpha-beta-depleted transplantation in children. For TCRbeta, the library was prepared with unique molecular identifiers. TCRdb used MiXCR to reprocess the PCR reads, holding one entry per CDR3 protein. This sample has some 440,000 distinct CDR3 sequences, with 15% to 20% found just once. Specimen: PBMCs, mostly from graft donor cells, collected 360 days after TCRalphabeta/CD19-depleted stem cell transplant. The receptors were sampled from a boy in the first two years of life who had a stem cell transplant for Wiskott-Aldrich syndrome, so the T cells may come from the graft donor.

Only a few counts were recorded for this clonotype. V is TRBV20-1 and J is TRBJ2-1; the D is unclear. This CDR3 region has 14 residues. V dropped 4 bases and J dropped 5 bases, with 15 bases sitting between them. Germline values: CDR1 DFQATT, CDR2 SNEGSKA (reference sequence). CDR3 nucleotides: TGCAGTGCTACCGGCGATCGTGAAGACAATGAGCAGTTCTTC. Its protein is CSATGDREDNEQFF.

The chain has TRBV11-2 and TRBJ2-2; weak D call: TRBD1 (5 bases). This CDR3 region has 14 residues. Germline loops: CDR1 SGHAT, CDR2 FQNNGV. With 5 bases removed from V and 1 base from J, the gap between germline ends came to 8 bases. Written as DNA, the CDR3 is TGTGCCAGCAGCACAGGTTTGAACACCGGGGAGCTGTTTTTT. Residues: CASSTGLNTGELFF.

The J gene is TRBJ2-1, the V gene TRBV30, with TRBD2 matching 7 bases. The V and J ends lost 5 bases and 2 bases, in that order; junction bases with no gene match: 12. The length of the CDR3 is 16 residues. Germline-derived CDR1 and CDR2 are GTSNPN and SVGIG (reference sequence). This CDR3 reads CAWGVAGARAYNEQFF. The CDR3 nucleotides are TGTGCCTGGGGAGTAGCGGGTGCCAGAGCCTACAATGAGCAGTTCTTC.

V gene TRBV7-9 combines with J gene TRBJ2-3; no reliable D call. V was shortened by 1 base and J by 2 bases, with 10 bases between the two germline ends. The CDR3 length is 15 residues. The V gene's germline CDR1 is SEHNR and CDR2 FQNEAQ (reference sequence). Written as DNA, the CDR3 is TGTGCCAGCAGCTTAGTGGAAGAAAACACAGATACGCAGTATTTT. It specifies CASSLVEENTDTQYF. The full variable domain, completed using reference TRBV7-9 and TRBJ2-3, is DTGVSQNPRHKITKRGQNVTFRCDPISEHNRLYWYRQTLGQGPEFLTYFQNEAQLEKSRLLSDRFSAERPKGSFSTLEIQRTEQGDSAMYLCASSLVEENTDTQYFGPGTRLTVL.

The gene calls are TRBV25-1 and TRBJ1-5; TRBD1 might be the D (6 bases). Germline CDR1 MGHDK, CDR2 SYGVNS. This CDR3 is 15 amino acids long. The germline V and J ends were trimmed by 6 bases and 5 bases, with 17 bases remaining between them. The CDR3 DNA follows: TGTGCCAGCAGCCGGGCCGACAGGCCCCATCAGCCCCAGCATTTT. Amino acids: CASSRADRPHQPQHF.

This chain uses TRBV2 with TRBJ2-1; TRBD1 matches at 7 bases. CDR3 size: 16 residues. Germline CDR1 SNHLY, CDR2 FYNNEI. The ends lost 5 bases at V and 2 bases at J; junction bases unmatched: 9. DNA for the CDR3: TGTGCCAGCAGTTCTCGAACAGGGGTCACCTACAATGAGCAGTTCTTC. It codes for CASSSRTGVTYNEQFF.

The V and J genes are TRBV10-1 and TRBJ2-1; 15 bases map to TRBD2. This CDR3 has 15 amino acids. V trimming: 5 bases; J trimming: 6 bases; junction bases outside the gene matches: 2. From germline, CDR1 is WNHNN and CDR2 SYGVQD (reference sequence). The chain's CDR3 is CASSRTSGGVNEQFF. The CDR3 bases are TGCGCCAGCAGTCGGACTAGCGGGGGGGTCAATGAGCAGTTCTTC.

The gene calls are TRBV24-1 and TRBJ2-3; D is perhaps TRBD1 or TRBD2 (5 bases each). Between the trimmed V and J ends, which lost 2 bases and 3 bases, there was a span of 14 bases. CDR1 KGHDR and CDR2 SFDVKD come from the germline V gene. The CDR3 loop spans 16 amino acids. The chain's CDR3 is CATSDSPWGLTDTQYF. CDR3 in DNA: TGTGCCACCAGTGATTCCCCCTGGGGGTTGACAGATACGCAGTATTTT.

The chain joins TRBV12-3 or TRBV12-4 to TRBJ2-1, with 8 bases matching TRBD1. This CDR3 region has 13 residues. J lost 4 bases, V lost 10 bases, and 6 bases had no gene match. In DNA form, the CDR3 reads TGTGCCACCGGGACAGGAACTTACAATGAGCAGTTCTTC. Protein sequence: CATGTGTYNEQFF.

The chain employs TRBV7-9 and TRBJ2-3; D not certain. Trimming took off 1 base at V and 1 base at J, with 15 bases between the two ends. The CDR3 is 17 amino acids. The germline V gene has CDR1 SEHNR and CDR2 FQNEAQ (reference sequence). CDR3 in amino acids: CASSLGLQRIGTDTQYF. CDR3 nucleotide sequence: TGTGCCAGCAGCTTAGGATTACAGAGAATTGGCACAGATACGCAGTATTTT. Based on the CDR3 plus reference TRBV7-9 and TRBJ2-3, the full variable domain is DTGVSQNPRHKITKRGQNVTFRCDPISEHNRLYWYRQTLGQGPEFLTYFQNEAQLEKSRLLSDRFSAERPKGSFSTLEIQRTEQGDSAMYLCASSLGLQRIGTDTQYFGPGTRLTVL.

Written as DNA, the CDR3 is TGCGCCAGCAGCTTGGGCCATACGTACGATGAGCAGTTCTTC. Amino acid sequence: CASSLGHTYDEQFF. The rearrangement uses TRBV5-1 and TRBJ2-1, with D unclear. The germline V gene has CDR1 SGHRS and CDR2 YFSETQ. Trimming took off 0 bases at V and 8 bases at J, with 12 bases between the two ends. The length of the CDR3 is 14 residues.

The chain links TRBV20-1 to TRBJ1-1; D uncertain. V was shortened by 4 bases and J by 1 base, with 13 bases between the two germline ends. Germline CDR1 DFQATT, CDR2 SNEGSKA (reference sequence). CDR3 length: 14 amino acids. The chain's CDR3 is CSANPPDSNTEAFF. The DNA for the CDR3 is TGCAGTGCTAACCCCCCTGATTCGAACACTGAAGCTTTCTTT.

The gene calls are TRBV7-9 and TRBJ2-7, with D unresolved. Germline V gene data show CDR1 as SEHNR and CDR2 as FQNEAQ (reference sequence). The ends were cut back, 2 bases at V and 2 bases at J, with 10 bases in the middle. The CDR3 runs to 14 residues. CDR3 sequence (DNA): TGTGCCAGCAGCTTATCTGGGGTCCCCTACGAGCAGTACTTC. This sequence encodes CASSLSGVPYEQYF.

This clonotype was picked up a small number of times. The chain has TRBV10-3 and TRBJ1-4; D call uncertain. The germline gives CDR1 ENHRY, CDR2 SYGVKD. This CDR3 spans 15 amino acids. V was trimmed by 0 bases and J by 7 bases, leaving 12 bases between them. CDR3 sequence reads: CAISESSPPGEKLFF. The DNA of the CDR3 is TGTGCCATCAGTGAGTCGAGTCCCCCCGGTGAAAAACTGTTTTTT.

This clonotype was picked up a small number of times. This rearrangement joins TRBV29-1 to TRBJ2-5, with TRBD1 matching 8 bases. This CDR3 has 13 amino acids. The V segment lost 2 bases and the J segment 2 bases; nucleotides outside the gene matches: 1. The germline gives CDR1 SQVTM, CDR2 ANQGSEA. The chain's CDR3 is CSVEHRGQETQYF. CDR3 DNA: TGCAGCGTTGAACACAGGGGGCAAGAGACCCAGTACTTC.

DNA for the CDR3: TGTGCCAGCAGCCTTTGGGACAGGGACCAAGAGACCCAGTACTTC. Translated: CASSLWDRDQETQYF. V usage is TRBV7-6 and J usage is TRBJ2-5, with 9 bases that match TRBD1. V dropped 5 bases and J dropped 0; count of bases not matched to a gene: 4. The CDR3 has 15 amino acids. Germline CDR1 SGHVS, CDR2 FNYEAQ.

This clonotype was detected only a few times. This chain uses TRBV3-1 with TRBJ2-3; 8 bases fit TRBD1. With 4 bases clipped from V and 5 bases from J, the junction kept 8 bases outside the gene matches. CDR1 and CDR2 (germline): LGHDT, YNNKEL (reference sequence). The CDR3 has 15 amino acids. CDR3 sequence reads: CASSLIGQGEDTQYF. CDR3 in DNA: TGTGCCAGCAGCCTCATCGGACAGGGTGAAGATACGCAGTATTTT.

The chain has TRBV7-2 and TRBJ2-1, with unresolved D. Germline V gives CDR1 SGHTA, CDR2 FQGNSA. The CDR3 length is 14 residues. The V end lost 2 bases, the J end lost 6 bases, and 11 bases lay between the germline ends. The CDR3 loop is CASSLTRVGNEQFF. CDR3 sequence (DNA): TGTGCCAGCAGCTTAACACGGGTTGGCAATGAGCAGTTCTTC. The variable domain in full, completed from reference TRBV7-2 and TRBJ2-1, reads GAGVSQSPSNKVTEKGKDVELRCDPISGHTALYWYRQSLGQGLEFLIYFQGNSAPDKSGLPSDRFSAERTGGSVSTLTIQRTQQEDSAVYLCASSLTRVGNEQFFGPGTRLTVL.

A few counts support this clonotype. This rearrangement joins TRBV5-6 to TRBJ2-1, with 9 bases lining up with TRBD1. With V trimmed by 5 bases and J by 3 bases, 12 bases remained unmatched. CDR1 SGHDT and CDR2 YYEEEE come from the germline V gene. This CDR3 contains 17 residues. In nucleotides, the CDR3 is TGTGCCAGCAGATCTCCGGGACAGGGTGCTTACTACAATGAGCAGTTCTTC. Protein: CASRSPGQGAYYNEQFF.

This clonotype was observed a few times. This sequence joins TRBV7-9 and TRBJ2-2, with 8 bases matching TRBD1. Germline assignment: CDR1 SEHNR and CDR2 FQNEAQ (reference sequence). This CDR3 is 16 amino acids long. After removal of 7 bases from V and 5 bases from J, the junction contained 12 bases not matched to a gene. In DNA, the CDR3 is TGTGCCAGCACCTACCCGGACAGGGAGATAACCGGGGAGCTGTTTTTT. Its protein is CASTYPDREITGELFF.

The rearrangement joins TRBV20-1 to TRBJ2-3, with 7 bases that match TRBD2. With V trimmed by 6 bases and J by 2 bases, 11 bases remained unmatched. The germline gives CDR1 DFQATT, CDR2 SNEGSKA (reference sequence). The CDR3 runs 15 residues. The CDR3, as DNA: TGCAGTGCCCTCTTTGTAGCGGGTGTCACAGATACGCAGTATTTT. It is translated as CSALFVAGVTDTQYF.